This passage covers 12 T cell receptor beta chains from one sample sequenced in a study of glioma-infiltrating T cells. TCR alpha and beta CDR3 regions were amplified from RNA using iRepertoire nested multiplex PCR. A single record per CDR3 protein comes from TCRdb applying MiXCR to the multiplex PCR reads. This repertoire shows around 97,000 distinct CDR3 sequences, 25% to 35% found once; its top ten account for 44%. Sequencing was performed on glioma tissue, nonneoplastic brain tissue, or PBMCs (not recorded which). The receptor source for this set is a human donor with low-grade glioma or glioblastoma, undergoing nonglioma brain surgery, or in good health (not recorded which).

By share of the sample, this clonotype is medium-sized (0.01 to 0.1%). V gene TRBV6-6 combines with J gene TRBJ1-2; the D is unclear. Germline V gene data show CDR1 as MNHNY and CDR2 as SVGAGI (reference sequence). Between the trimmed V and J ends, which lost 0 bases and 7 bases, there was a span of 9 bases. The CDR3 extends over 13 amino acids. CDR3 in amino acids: CASSYSTSVGYTF. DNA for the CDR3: TGTGCCAGCAGTTACTCGACGTCCGTTGGCTACACCTTC.

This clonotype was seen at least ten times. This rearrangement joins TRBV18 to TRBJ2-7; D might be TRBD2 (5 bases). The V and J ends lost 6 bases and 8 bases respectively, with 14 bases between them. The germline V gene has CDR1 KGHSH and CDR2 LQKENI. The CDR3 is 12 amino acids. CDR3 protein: CASSRLRDKQYF. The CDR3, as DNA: TGTGCCAGCTCCCGGCTCCGGGATAAGCAGTACTTC.

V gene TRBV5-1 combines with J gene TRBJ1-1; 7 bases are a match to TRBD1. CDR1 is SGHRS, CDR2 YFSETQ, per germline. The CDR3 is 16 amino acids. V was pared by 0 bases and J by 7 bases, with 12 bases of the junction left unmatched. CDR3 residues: CASSLARQGGKIEAFF. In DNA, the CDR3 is TGCGCCAGCAGCTTGGCGAGGCAGGGGGGAAAAATTGAAGCTTTCTTT.

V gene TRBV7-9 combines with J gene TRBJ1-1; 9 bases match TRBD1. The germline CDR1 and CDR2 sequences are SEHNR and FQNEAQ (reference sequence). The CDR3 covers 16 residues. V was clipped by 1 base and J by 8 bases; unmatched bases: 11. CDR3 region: CASSLDGTGSRKEAFF. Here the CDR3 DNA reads TGTGCCAGCAGCTTAGACGGGACAGGGTCTAGAAAAGAAGCTTTCTTT. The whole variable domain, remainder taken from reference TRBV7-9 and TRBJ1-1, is DTGVSQNPRHKITKRGQNVTFRCDPISEHNRLYWYRQTLGQGPEFLTYFQNEAQLEKSRLLSDRFSAERPKGSFSTLEIQRTEQGDSAMYLCASSLDGTGSRKEAFFGQGTRLTVV.

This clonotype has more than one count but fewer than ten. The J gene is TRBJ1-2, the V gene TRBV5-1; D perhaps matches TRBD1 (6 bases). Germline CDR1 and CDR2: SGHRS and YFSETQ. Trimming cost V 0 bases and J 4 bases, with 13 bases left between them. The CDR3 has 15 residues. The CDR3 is CASSLAPQGGYGYTF. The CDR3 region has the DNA TGCGCCAGCAGCTTGGCCCCACAGGGAGGCTATGGCTACACCTTC.

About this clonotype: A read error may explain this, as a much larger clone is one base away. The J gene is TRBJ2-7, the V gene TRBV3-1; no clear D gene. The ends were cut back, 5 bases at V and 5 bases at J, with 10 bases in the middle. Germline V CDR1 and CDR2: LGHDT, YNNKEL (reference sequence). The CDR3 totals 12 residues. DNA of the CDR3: TGTGCCAGCAGCAGACTCGACCACGAGCAGTACTTC. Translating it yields CASSRLDHEQYF.

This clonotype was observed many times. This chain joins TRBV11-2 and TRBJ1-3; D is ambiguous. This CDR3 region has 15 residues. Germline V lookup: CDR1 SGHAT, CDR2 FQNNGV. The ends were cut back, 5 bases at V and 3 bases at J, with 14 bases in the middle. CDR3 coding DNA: TGTGCCAGCAGCCACCCGTCCAGCCTTGGAAACACCATATATTTT. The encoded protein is CASSHPSSLGNTIYF. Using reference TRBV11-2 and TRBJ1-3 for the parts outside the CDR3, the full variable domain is EAGVAQSPRYKIIEKRQSVAFWCNPISGHATLYWYQQILGQGPKLLIQFQNNGVVDDSQLPKDRFSAERLKGVDSTLKIQPAKLEDSAVYLCASSHPSSLGNTIYFGEGSWLTVV.

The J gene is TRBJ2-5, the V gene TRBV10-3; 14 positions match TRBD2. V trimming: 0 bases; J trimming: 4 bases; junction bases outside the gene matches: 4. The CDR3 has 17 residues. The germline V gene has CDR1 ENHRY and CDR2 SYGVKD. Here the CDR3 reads CAISESTSGGAGETQYF. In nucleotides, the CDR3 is TGTGCCATCAGTGAGTCGACTAGCGGGGGGGCTGGAGAGACCCAGTACTTC.

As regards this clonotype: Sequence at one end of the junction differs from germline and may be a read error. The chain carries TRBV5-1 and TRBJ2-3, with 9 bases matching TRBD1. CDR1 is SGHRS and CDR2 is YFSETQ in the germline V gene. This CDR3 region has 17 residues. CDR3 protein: CASSSGQGPLRTYTQYF. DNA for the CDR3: TGCGCCAGCAGCTCGGGACAGGGACCACTACGCACATATACGCAGTATTTT.

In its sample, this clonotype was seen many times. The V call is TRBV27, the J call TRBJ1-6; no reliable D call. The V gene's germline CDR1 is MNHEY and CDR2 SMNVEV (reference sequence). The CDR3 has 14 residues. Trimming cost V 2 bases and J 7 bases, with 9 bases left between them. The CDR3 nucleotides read TGTGCCAGCAGTTTACGACGAGCAAATTCACCCCTCCACTTT. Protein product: CASSLRRANSPLHF.

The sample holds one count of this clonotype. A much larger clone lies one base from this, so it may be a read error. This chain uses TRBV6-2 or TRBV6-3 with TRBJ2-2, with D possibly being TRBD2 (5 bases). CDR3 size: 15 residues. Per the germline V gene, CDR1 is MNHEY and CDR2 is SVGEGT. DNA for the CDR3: TGTGCCAGCAGTTACGACGGGGTGAACACCGTGGAGCTGTTTTTT. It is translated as CASSYDGVNTVELFF.

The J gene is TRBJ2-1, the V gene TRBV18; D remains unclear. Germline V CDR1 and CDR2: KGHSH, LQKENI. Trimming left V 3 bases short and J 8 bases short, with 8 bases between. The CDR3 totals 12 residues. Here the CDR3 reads CASSPVVDEQFF. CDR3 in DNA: TGTGCCAGCTCACCCGTAGTCGATGAGCAGTTCTTC.